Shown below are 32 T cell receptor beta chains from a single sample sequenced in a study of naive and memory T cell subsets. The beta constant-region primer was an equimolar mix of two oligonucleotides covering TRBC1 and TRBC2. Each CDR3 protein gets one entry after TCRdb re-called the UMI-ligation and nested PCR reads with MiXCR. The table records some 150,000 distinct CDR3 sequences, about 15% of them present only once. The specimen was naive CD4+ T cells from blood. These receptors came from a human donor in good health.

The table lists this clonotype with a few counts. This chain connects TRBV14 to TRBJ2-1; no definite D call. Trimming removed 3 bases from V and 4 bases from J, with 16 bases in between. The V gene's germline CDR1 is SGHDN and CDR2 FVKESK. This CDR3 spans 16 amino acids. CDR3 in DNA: TGTGCCAGCAGCCAGGTCGCCACTTTGGTTTACAATGAGCAGTTCTTC. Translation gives CASSQVATLVYNEQFF.

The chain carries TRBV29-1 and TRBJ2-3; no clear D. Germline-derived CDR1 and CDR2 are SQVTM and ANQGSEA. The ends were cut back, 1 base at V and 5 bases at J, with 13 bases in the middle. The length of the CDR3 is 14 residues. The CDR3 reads CSVEAPGLKDTQYF. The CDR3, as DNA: TGCAGCGTTGAAGCCCCGGGTTTGAAAGATACGCAGTATTTT.

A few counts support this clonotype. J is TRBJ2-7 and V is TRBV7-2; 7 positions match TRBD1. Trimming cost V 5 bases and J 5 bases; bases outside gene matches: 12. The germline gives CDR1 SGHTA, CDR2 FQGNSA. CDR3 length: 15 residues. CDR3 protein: CASSTRGIVPDEQYF. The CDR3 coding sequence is TGTGCCAGCAGCACCAGGGGGATAGTGCCAGACGAGCAGTACTTC.

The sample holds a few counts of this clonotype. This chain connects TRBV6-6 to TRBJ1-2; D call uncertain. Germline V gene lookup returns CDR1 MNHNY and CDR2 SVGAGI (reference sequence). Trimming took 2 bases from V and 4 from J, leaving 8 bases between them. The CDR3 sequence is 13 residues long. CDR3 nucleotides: TGTGCCAGCAGTTACGGGGAGAGCTATGGCTACACCTTC. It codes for CASSYGESYGYTF.

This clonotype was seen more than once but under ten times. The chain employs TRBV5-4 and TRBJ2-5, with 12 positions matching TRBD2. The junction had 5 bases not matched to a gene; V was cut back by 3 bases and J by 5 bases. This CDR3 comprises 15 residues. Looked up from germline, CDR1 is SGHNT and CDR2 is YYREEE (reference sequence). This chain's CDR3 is CASSSGLAGYETQYF. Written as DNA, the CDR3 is TGTGCCAGCAGCTCCGGACTAGCGGGATATGAGACCCAGTACTTC.

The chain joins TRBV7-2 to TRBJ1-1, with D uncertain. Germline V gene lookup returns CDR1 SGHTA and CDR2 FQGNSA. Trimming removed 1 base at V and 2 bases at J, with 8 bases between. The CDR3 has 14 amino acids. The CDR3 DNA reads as TGTGCCAGCAGCTTAGGGCACAGTAACACTGAAGCTTTCTTT. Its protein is CASSLGHSNTEAFF.

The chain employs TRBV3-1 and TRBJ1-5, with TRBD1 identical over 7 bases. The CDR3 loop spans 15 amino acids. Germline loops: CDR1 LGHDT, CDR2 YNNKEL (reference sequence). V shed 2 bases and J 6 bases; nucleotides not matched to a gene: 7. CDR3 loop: CASSQSRQGGQPQHF. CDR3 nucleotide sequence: TGTGCCAGCAGCCAATCCCGACAGGGAGGTCAGCCCCAGCATTTT.

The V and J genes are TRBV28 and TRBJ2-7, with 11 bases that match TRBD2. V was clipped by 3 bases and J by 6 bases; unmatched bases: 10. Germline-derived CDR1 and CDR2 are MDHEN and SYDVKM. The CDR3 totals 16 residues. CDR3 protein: CASSLPPSGGPVEQYF. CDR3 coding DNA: TGTGCCAGCAGTTTGCCGCCTAGCGGGGGGCCTGTCGAGCAGTACTTC.

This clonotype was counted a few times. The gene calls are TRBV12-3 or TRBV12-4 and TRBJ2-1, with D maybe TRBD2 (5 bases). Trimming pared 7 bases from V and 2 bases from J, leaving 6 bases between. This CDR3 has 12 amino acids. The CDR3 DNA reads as TGTGCCAGCACCGGGACCTACAATGAGCAGTTCTTC. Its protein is CASTGTYNEQFF.

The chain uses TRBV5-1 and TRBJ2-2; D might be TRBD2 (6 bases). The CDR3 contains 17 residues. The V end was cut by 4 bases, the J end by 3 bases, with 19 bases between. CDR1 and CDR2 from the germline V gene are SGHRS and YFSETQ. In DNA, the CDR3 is TGCGCCAGCAGCCTACCCTGGGGTAGGAGGGACACCGGGGAGCTGTTTTTT. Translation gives CASSLPWGRRDTGELFF.

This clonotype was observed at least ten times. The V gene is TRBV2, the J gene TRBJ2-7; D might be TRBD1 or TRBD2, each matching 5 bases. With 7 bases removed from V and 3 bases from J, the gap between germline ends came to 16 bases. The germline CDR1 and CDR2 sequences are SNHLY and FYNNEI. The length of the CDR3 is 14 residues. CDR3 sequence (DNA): TGTGCCAGCAAGGCCGGGGCAGGGAGCTACGAGCAGTACTTC. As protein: CASKAGAGSYEQYF. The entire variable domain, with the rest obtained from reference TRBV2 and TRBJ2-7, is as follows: EPEVTQTPSHQVTQMGQEVILRCVPISNHLYFYWYRQILGQKVEFLVSFYNNEISEKSEIFDDQFSVERPDGSNFTLKIRSTKLEDSAMYFCASKAGAGSYEQYFGPGTRLTVT.

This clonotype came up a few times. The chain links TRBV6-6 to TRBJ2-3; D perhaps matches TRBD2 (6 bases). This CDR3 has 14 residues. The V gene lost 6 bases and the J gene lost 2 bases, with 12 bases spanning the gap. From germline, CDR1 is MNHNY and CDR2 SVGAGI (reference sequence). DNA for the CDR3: TGTGCCAGCAGATCCGTGCGGGACACAGATACGCAGTATTTT. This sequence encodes CASRSVRDTDTQYF.

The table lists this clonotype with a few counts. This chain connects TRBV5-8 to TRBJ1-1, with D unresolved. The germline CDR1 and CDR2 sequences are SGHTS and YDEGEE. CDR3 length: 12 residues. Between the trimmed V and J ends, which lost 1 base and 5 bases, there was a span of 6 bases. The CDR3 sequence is CASSLWVTEAFF. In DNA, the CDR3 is TGTGCCAGCAGCTTGTGGGTTACTGAAGCTTTCTTT. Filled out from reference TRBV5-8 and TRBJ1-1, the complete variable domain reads EAGVTQSPTHLIKTRGQQATLRCSPISGHTSVYWYQQALGLGLQFLLWYDEGEERNRGNFPPRFSGRQFPNYSSELNVNALELEDSALYLCASSLWVTEAFFGQGTRLTVV.

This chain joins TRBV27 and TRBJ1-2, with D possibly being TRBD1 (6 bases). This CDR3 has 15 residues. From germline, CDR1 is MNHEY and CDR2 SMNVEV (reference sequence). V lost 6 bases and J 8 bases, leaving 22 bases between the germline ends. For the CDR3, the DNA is TGTGCCAGCAGCCTACATAGGGGGTGTTCCGAGGGCTACACCTTC. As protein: CASSLHRGCSEGYTF.

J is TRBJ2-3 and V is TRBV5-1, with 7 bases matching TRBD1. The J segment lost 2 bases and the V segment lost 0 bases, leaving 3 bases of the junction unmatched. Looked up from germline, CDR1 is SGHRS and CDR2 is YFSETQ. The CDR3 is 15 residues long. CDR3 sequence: CASSLGQGITDTQYF. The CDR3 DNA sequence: TGCGCCAGCAGCTTGGGACAGGGAATCACAGATACGCAGTATTTT.

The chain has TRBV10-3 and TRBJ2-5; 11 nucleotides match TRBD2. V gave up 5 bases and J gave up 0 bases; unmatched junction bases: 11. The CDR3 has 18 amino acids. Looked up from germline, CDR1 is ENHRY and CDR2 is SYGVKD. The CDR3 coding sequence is TGTGCCATCAGTCCTGCGGTGGGACTAGCGGAGAACCAAGAGACCCAGTACTTC. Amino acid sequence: CAISPAVGLAENQETQYF.

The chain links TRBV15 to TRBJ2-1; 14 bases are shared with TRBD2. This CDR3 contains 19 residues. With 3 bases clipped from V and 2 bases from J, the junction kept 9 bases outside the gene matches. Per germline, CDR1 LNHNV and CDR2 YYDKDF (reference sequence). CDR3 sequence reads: CATSSPGTSGRIAYNEQFF. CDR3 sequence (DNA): TGTGCCACCAGCAGTCCTGGGACTAGCGGGAGAATTGCCTACAATGAGCAGTTCTTC.

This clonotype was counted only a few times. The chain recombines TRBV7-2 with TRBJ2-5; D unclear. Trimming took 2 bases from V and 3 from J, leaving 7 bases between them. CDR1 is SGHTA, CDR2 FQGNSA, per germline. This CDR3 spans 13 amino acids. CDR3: CASSLRSEETQYF. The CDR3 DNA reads TGTGCCAGCAGCTTACGGTCCGAAGAGACCCAGTACTTC.

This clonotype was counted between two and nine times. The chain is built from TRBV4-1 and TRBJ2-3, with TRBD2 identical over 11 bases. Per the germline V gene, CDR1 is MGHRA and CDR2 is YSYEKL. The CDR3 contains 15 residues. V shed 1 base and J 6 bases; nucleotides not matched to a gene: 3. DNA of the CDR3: TGCGCCAGCAGCCAAGGTTCTAGCGGGGGGGATACGCAGTATTTT. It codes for CASSQGSSGGDTQYF.

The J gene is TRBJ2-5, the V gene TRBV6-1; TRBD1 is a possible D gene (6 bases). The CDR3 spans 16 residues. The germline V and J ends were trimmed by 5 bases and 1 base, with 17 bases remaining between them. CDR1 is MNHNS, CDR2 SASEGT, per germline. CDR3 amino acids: CASSRGLQGPQETQYF. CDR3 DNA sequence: TGTGCCAGCAGTCGGGGCCTTCAGGGGCCCCAAGAGACCCAGTACTTC.

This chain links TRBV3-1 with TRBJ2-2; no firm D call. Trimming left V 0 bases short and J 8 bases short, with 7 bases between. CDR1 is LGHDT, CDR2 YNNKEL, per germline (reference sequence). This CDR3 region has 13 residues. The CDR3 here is CASSQDLRGELFF. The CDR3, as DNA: TGTGCCAGCAGCCAAGATCTTAGGGGGGAGCTGTTTTTT.

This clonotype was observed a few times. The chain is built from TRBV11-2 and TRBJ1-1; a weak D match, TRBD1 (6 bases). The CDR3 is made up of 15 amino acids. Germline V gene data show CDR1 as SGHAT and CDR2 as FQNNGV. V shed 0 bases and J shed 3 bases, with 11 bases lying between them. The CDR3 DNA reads TGTGCCAGCAGCTTAGAGGGCAGGGGAGACACTGAAGCTTTCTTT. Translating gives CASSLEGRGDTEAFF.

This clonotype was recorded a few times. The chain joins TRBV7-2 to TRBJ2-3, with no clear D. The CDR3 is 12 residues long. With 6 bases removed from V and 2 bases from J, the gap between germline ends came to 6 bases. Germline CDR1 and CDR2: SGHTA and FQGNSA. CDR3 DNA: TGTGCCAGCAGTTACTACACAGATACGCAGTATTTT. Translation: CASSYYTDTQYF.

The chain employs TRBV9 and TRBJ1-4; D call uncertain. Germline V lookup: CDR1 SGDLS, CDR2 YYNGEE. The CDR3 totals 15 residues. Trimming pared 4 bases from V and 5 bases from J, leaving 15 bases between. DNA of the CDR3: TGTGCCAGCAGCCCGAAAGTGCTCGGGAATGAAAAACTGTTTTTT. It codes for CASSPKVLGNEKLFF.

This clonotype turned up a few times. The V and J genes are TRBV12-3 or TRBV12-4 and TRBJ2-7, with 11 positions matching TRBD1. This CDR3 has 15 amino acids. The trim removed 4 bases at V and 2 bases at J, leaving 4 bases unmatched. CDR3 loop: CASSSGQGGTYEQYF. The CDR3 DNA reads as TGTGCCAGCAGTTCGGGACAGGGGGGGACCTACGAGCAGTACTTC.

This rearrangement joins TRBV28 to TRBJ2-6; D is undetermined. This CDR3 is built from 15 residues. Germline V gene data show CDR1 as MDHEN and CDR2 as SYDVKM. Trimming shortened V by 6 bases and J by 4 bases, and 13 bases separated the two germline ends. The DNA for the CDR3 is TGTGCCAGCAGACCCTGGAACGCCGGGGCCAACGTCCTGACTTTC. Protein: CASRPWNAGANVLTF.

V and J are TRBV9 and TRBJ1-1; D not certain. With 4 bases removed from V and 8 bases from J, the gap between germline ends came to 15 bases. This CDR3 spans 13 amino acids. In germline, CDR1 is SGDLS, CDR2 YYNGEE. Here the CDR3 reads CASSPRPGYEAFF. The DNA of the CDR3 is TGTGCCAGCAGCCCGAGGCCAGGCTACGAAGCTTTCTTT.

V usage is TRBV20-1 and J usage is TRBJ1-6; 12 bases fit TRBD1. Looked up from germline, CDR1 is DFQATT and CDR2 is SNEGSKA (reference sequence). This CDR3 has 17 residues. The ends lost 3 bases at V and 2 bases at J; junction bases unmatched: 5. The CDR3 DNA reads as TGCAGTGCTAGTCCCGGGACAGGGGGCCCCTATAATTCACCCCTCCACTTT. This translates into CSASPGTGGPYNSPLHF.

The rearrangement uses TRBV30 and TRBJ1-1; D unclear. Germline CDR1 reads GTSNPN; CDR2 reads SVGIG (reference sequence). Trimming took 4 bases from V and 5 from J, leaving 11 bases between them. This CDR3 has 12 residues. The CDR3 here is CAWKGKKTEAFF. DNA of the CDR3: TGTGCCTGGAAAGGGAAGAAAACTGAAGCTTTCTTT.

The CDR3 DNA is TGCAGTGCCCTGACTAGCGGCCCGGGAGGCAATGAGCAGTTCTTC. This codes for CSALTSGPGGNEQFF. The J gene is TRBJ2-1, the V gene TRBV20-1; TRBD2 agrees at 9 bases. The ends lost 6 bases at V and 6 bases at J; junction bases unmatched: 12. The germline CDR1 and CDR2 sequences are DFQATT and SNEGSKA (reference sequence). The CDR3 consists of 15 residues.

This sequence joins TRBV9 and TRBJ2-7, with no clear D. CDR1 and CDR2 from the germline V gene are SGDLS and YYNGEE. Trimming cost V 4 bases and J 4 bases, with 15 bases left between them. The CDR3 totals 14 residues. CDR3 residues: CASSTEAVAYEQYF. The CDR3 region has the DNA TGTGCCAGCAGCACCGAGGCTGTCGCTTACGAGCAGTACTTC.

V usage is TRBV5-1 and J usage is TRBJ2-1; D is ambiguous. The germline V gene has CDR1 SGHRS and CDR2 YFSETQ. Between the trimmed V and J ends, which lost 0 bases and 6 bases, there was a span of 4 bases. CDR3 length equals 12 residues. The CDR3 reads CASSLEINEQFF. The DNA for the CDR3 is TGCGCCAGCAGCTTGGAAATCAATGAGCAGTTCTTC.